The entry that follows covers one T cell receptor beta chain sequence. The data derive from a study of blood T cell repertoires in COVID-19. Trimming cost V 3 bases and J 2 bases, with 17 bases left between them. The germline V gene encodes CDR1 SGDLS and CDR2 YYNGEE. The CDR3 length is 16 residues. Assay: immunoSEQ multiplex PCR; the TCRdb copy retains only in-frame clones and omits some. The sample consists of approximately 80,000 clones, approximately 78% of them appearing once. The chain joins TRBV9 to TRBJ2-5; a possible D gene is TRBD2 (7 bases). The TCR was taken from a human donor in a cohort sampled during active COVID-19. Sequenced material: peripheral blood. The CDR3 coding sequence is TGTGCCAGCAGCGGAGGGGGGGGAAGGGGTCAAGAGACCCAGTACTTC. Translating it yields CASSGGGGRGQETQYF.